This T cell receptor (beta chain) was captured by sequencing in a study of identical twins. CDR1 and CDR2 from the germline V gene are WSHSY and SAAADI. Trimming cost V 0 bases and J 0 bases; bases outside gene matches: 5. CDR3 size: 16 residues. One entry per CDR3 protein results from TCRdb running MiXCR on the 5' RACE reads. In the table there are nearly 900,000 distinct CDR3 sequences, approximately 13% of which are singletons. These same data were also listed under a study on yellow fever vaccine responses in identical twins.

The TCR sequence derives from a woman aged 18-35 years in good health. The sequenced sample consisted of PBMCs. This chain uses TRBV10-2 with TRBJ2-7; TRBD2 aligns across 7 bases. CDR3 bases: TGCGCCAGCAGTGAGTCTGGGCGGGGGAACTCCTACGAGCAGTACGTC. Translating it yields CASSESGRGNSYEQYV.